The 7 T cell receptor beta chains below come from one sample, sequenced in a study of T cells in Graves' hyperthyroidism and ophthalmopathy. TCR beta CDR3 region amplification was performed from RNA transcripts. Primed by the HTBI set, a first-round RT-PCR was run on the TCR CDR3. TCRdb reprocessed the multiplex PCR reads with MiXCR, giving one entry per CDR3 protein. The top ten clones hold more than 4.5% of a sample with approximately 410,000 distinct CDR3 sequences, roughly 13% of them seen once. Sequencing was performed on blood. These receptors were taken from a woman younger than 35 with Graves' hyperthyroidism.

The sample holds many counts of this clonotype. The chain joins TRBV13 to TRBJ2-3, with 11 bases lining up with TRBD1. Trimming removed 5 bases from V and 5 bases from J; junction bases left unmatched: 15. The CDR3 is made up of 18 amino acids. Germline V lookup: CDR1 PRHDT, CDR2 FYEKMQ (reference sequence). CDR3 coding DNA: TGTGCCAGCAGCGTTTTCTCCGGGACAGGGGGATTCGGAGATACGCAGTATTTT. This codes for CASSVFSGTGGFGDTQYF.

This clonotype was seen ten or more times. One end of the junction does not line up with germline, which may come from a read error. The rearrangement joins TRBV3-1 to TRBJ2-7; 8 bases align to TRBD2. CDR3 size: 13 residues. CDR1 and CDR2 (germline): LGHDT, YNNKEL (reference sequence). CDR3 loop: CASSLAETYEQYF. In DNA, the CDR3 is TGCGCCAGCTCACTAGCGGAAACGTACGAGCAGTACTTC.

This sequence joins TRBV6-4 and TRBJ2-3, with D perhaps TRBD2 (5 bases). This CDR3 comprises 15 residues. The germline V gene encodes CDR1 MRHNA and CDR2 SNTAGT. Trimming took off 0 bases at V and 5 bases at J, with 12 bases between the two ends. The chain's CDR3 is CASSDSSGKGDTQYF. The CDR3, as DNA: TGTGCCAGCAGTGACTCGTCGGGGAAGGGAGATACGCAGTATTTT.

On this clonotype: A much larger clone differs from this one at a single base, so this may be a read error. This sequence joins TRBV6-1 and TRBJ2-7, with D unresolved. V was shortened by 4 bases and J by 1 base, with 11 bases between the two germline ends. Germline V CDR1 and CDR2: MNHNS, SASEGT. CDR3 length: 14 residues. The DNA of the CDR3 is TGTGCCAGCAGTGTCGGACCAGCATCCTACGAGCAGTACTTC. The encoded protein is CASSVGPASYEQYF.

The chain's CDR3 is CASSLGGGGRGNQPQHF. CDR3 DNA: TGTGCCAGCAGCTTAGGCGGCGGGGGCCGCGGCAATCAGCCCCAGCATTTT. J is TRBJ1-5 and V is TRBV7-9, with D possibly being TRBD1 (6 bases). Germline assignment: CDR1 SEHNR and CDR2 FQNEAQ (reference sequence). The V gene lost 1 base and the J gene lost 2 bases, with 15 bases spanning the gap. There are 17 residues in the CDR3.

This clonotype has ten or more counts. The chain employs TRBV30 and TRBJ1-2; TRBD1 might be the D (5 bases). Between the trimmed V and J ends, which lost 4 bases and 1 base, there was a span of 19 bases. CDR1 is GTSNPN, CDR2 SVGIG, per germline (reference sequence). The CDR3 runs 16 residues. CDR3 loop: CAWTLGASFFNYGYTF. DNA for the CDR3: TGTGCCTGGACCCTCGGGGCCTCTTTTTTTAACTATGGCTACACCTTC. Based on the CDR3 plus reference TRBV30 and TRBJ1-2, the full variable domain is SQTIHQWPATLVQPVGSPLSLECTVEGTSNPNLYWYRQAAGRGLQLLFYSVGIGQISSEVPQNLSASRPQDRQFILSSKKLLLSDSGFYLCAWTLGASFFNYGYTFGSGTRLTVV.

This clonotype was found a few times. The genes are TRBV13 and TRBJ2-5, with TRBD1 matching over 10 bases. CDR1 PRHDT and CDR2 FYEKMQ come from the germline V gene (reference sequence). V shed 5 bases and J 5 bases; nucleotides not matched to a gene: 8. The CDR3 runs 15 residues. CDR3 DNA sequence: TGTGCCAGCAGCGTGGACAGGGGGGATGGGGAGACCCAGTACTTC. Its protein product is CASSVDRGDGETQYF.